The sequence of this TCR beta chain was determined in a study of blood T cell repertoires in COVID-19. Study-level background: Acute and convalescent COVID-19 samples came from the United States, Italy and Spain. The cDNA or gDNA used as material had been derived from T cells, B-cell-depleted T cells, or PBMCs.

CDR3 length equals 13 residues. Germline trimming cut 10 bases from V and 5 bases from J; bases unmatched to any gene: 8. Original analysis: Amplified reference gene primers provided the basis for estimating nucleated cell counts. Sequencing was performed with immunoSEQ multiplex PCR; in TCRdb, only in-frame clones are kept and a portion is missing. V, J and clone size derive from that table, while D and trimming were established from the DNA sequence. Here the sample spans around 95,000 clones, 90% being singletons. The rearrangement uses TRBV12-3 or TRBV12-4 and TRBJ1-2, with 9 bases aligning to TRBD1. The clonotype was recovered from a man between 50 and 59 years old with acute or convalescent COVID-19. Sequenced input: peripheral blood. CDR3 sequence: CANSQGASYGYTF. The CDR3, as DNA: TGTGCCAATTCACAGGGGGCCAGTTATGGCTACACCTTC.